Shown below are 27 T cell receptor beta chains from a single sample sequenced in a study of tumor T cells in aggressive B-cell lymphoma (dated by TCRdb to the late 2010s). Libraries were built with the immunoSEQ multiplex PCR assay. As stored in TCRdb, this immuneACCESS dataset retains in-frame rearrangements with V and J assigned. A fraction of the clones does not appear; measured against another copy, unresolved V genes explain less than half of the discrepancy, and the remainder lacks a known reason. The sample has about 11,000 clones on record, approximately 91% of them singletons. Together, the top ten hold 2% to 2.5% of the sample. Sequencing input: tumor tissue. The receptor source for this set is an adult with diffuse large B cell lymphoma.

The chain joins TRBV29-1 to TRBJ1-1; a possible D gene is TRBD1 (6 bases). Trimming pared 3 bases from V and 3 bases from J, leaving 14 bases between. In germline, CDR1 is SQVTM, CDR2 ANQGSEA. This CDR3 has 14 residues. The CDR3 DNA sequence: TGCAGCGTTGACTCCGGGACAAAGGACACTGAAGCTTTCTTT. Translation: CSVDSGTKDTEAFF.

CDR3 sequence: CASSLEAGGFYEQYF. The CDR3 DNA sequence: TGTGCCAGCAGCTTGGAAGCGGGAGGCTTCTACGAGCAGTACTTC. This chain links TRBV5-5 with TRBJ2-7; 9 bases are shared with TRBD2. The CDR3 is 15 amino acids. CDR1 is SGHKS, CDR2 YYEKEE, per germline (reference sequence). J was trimmed by 3 bases and V by 0 bases; bases with no gene match: 4.

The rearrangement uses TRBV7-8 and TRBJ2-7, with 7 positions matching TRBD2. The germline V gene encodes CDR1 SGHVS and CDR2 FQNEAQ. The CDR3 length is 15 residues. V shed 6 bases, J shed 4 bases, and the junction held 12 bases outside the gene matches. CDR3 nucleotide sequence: TGTGCCAGCAGTTTCGCCGGGACTACGGTTTACGAGCAGTACTTC. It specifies CASSFAGTTVYEQYF.

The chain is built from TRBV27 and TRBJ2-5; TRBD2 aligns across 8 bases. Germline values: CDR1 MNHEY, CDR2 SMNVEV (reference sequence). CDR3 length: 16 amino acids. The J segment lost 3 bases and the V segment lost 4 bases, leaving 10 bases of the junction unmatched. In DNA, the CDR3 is TGTGCCAGCAGTTCCCGGGGGGGGGAACCGAAAGAGACCCAGTACTTC. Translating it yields CASSSRGGEPKETQYF.

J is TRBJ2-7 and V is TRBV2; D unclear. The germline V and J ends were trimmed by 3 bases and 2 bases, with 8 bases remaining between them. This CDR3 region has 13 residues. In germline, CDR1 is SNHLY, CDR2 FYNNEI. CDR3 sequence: CASSDERTYEQYF. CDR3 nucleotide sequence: TGTGCCAGCAGTGATGAGCGCACCTACGAGCAGTACTTC.

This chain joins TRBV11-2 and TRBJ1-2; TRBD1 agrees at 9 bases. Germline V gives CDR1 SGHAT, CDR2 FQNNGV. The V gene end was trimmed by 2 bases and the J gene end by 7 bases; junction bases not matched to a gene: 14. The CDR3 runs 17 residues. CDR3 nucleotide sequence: TGTGCCAGCAGCTTATTAGGTCCGGGACAGGGTTTTCGTGGCTACACCTTC. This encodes CASSLLGPGQGFRGYTF.

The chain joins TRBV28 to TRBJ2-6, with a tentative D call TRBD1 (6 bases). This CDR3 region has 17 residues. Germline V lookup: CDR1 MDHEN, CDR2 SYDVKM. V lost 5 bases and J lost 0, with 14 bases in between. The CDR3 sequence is CASSTQGPLSGANVLTF. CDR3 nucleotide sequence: TGTGCCAGCAGTACCCAGGGGCCCCTCTCTGGGGCCAACGTCCTGACTTTC.

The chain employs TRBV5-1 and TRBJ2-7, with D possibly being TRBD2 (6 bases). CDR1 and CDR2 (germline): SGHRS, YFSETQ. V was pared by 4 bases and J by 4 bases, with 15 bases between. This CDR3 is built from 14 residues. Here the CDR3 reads CASSMYGTQYEQYF. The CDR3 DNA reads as TGCGCCAGCAGCATGTACGGGACTCAGTACGAGCAGTACTTC.

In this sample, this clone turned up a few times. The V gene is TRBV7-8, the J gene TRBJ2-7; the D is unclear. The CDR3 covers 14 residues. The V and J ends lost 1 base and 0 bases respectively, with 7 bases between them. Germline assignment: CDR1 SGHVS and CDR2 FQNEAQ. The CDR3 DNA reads TGTGCCAGCAGCTTAGTTGCAGGCTCCTACGAGCAGTACTTC. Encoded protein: CASSLVAGSYEQYF. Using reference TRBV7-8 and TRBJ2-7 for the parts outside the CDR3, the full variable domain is GAGVSQSPRYKVAKRGQDVALRCDPISGHVSLFWYQQALGQGPEFLTYFQNEAQLDKSGLPSDRFFAERPEGSVSTLKIQRTQQEDSAVYLCASSLVAGSYEQYFGPGTRLTVT.

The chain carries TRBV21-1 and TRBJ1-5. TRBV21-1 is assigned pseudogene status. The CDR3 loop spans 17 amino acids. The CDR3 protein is CASRGEVLHWHHQPQHF. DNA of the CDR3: TGTGCCAGCAGAGGGGAGGTACTACATTGGCATCATCAGCCCCAGCATTTT.

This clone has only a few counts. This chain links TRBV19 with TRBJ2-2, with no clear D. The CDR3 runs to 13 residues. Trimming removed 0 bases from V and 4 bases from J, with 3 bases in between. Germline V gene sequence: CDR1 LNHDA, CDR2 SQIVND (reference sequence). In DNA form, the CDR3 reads TGTGCCAGTAGTATAGACCGCACCGGGGAGCTGTTTTTT. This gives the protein CASSIDRTGELFF.

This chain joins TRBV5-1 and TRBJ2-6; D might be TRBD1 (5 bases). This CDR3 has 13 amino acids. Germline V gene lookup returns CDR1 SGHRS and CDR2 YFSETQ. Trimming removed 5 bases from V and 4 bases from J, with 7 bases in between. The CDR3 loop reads CASSRTGANVLTF. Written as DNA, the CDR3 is TGCGCCAGCAGTCGGACAGGGGCCAACGTCCTGACTTTC.

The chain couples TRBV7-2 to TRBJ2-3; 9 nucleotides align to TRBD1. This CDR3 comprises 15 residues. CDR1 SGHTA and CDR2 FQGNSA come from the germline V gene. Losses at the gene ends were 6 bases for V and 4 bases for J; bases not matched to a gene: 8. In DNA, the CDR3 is TGTGCCAGCAGTCGACAGGGGGGAGGACCAGATACGCAGTATTTT. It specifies CASSRQGGGPDTQYF. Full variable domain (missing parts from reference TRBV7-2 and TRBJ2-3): GAGVSQSPSNKVTEKGKDVELRCDPISGHTALYWYRQSLGQGLEFLIYFQGNSAPDKSGLPSDRFSAERTGGSVSTLTIQRTQQEDSAVYLCASSRQGGGPDTQYFGPGTRLTVL.

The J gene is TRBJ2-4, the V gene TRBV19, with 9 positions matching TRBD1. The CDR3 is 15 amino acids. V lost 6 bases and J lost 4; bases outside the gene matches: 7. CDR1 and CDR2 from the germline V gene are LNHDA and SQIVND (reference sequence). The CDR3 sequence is CASSMGGTGKNIQYF. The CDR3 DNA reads TGTGCCAGTAGCATGGGGGGGACAGGGAAAAACATTCAGTACTTC.

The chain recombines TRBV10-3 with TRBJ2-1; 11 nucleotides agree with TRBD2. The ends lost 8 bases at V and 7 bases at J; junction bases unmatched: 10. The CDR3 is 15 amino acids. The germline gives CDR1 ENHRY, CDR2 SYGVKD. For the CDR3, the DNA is TGTGCCATCCTCCAGACTAGCGGGATTCAGAATGAGCAGTTCTTC. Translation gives CAILQTSGIQNEQFF.

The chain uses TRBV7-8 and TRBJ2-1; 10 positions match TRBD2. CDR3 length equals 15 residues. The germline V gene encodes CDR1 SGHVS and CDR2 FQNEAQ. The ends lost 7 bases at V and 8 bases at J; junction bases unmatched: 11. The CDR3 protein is CASTEREGHMDEQFF. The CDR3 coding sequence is TGTGCCAGCACCGAGCGGGAGGGCCATATGGATGAGCAGTTCTTC. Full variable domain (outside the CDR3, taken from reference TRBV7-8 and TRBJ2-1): GAGVSQSPRYKVAKRGQDVALRCDPISGHVSLFWYQQALGQGPEFLTYFQNEAQLDKSGLPSDRFFAERPEGSVSTLKIQRTQQEDSAVYLCASTEREGHMDEQFFGPGTRLTVL.

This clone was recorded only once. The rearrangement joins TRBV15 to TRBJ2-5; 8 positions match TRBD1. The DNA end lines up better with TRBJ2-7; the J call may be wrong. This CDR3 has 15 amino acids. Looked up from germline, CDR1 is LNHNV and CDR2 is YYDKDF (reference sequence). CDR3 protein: CATSREGTGPHEQYF. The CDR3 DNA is TGTGCCACCAGCAGAGAAGGGACAGGTCCCCACGAGCAGTACTTC.

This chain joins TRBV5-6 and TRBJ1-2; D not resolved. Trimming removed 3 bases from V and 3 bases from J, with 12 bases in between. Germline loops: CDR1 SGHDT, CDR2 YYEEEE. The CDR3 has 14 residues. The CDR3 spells CASSSRIVDYGYTF. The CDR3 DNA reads TGTGCCAGCAGCTCTAGGATAGTGGACTATGGCTACACCTTC.

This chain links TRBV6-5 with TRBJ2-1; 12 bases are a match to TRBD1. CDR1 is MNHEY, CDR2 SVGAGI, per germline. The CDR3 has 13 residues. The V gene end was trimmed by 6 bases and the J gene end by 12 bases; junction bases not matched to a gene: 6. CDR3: CASSQGQGARQFF. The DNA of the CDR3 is TGTGCCAGCAGCCAGGGACAGGGGGCTCGGCAGTTCTTC.

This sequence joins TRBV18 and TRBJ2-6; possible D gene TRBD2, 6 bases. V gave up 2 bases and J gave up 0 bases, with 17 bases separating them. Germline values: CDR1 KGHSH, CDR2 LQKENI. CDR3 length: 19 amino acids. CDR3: CASSPAALIGGSGANVLTF. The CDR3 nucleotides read TGTGCCAGCTCACCAGCAGCCCTTATCGGGGGCTCTGGGGCCAACGTCCTGACTTTC.

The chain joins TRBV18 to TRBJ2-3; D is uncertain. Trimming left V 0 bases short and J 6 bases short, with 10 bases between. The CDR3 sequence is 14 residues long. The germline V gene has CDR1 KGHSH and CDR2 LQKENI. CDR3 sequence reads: CASSPPTARDTQYF. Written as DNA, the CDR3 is TGTGCCAGCTCACCACCGACCGCGAGGGATACGCAGTATTTT.

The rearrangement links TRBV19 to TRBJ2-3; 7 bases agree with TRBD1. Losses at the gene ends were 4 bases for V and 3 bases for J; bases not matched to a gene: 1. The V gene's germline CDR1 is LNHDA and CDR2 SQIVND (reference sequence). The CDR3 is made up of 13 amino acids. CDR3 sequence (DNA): TGTGCCAGTAGTACAGGGGGTACAGATACGCAGTATTTT. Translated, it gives CASSTGGTDTQYF.

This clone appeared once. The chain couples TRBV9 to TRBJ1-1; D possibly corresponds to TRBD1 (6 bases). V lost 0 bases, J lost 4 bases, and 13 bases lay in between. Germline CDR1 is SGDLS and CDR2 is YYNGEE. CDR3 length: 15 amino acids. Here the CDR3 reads CASSVGSLGATEAFF. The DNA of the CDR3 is TGTGCCAGCAGCGTAGGGAGTTTGGGGGCCACTGAAGCTTTCTTT.

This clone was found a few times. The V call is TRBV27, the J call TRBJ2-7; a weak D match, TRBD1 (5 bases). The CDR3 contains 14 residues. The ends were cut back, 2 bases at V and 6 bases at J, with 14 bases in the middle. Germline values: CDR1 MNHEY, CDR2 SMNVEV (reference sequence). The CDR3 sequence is CASSLTGLGSEQYF. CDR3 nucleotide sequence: TGTGCCAGCAGTTTAACAGGTTTGGGATCCGAGCAGTACTTC.

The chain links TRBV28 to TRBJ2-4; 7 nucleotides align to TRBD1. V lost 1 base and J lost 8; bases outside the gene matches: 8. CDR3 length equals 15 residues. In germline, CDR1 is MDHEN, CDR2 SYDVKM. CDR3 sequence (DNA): TGTGCCAGCAGTTTATCGACAGGGTCGGCATACATTCAGTACTTC. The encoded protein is CASSLSTGSAYIQYF.

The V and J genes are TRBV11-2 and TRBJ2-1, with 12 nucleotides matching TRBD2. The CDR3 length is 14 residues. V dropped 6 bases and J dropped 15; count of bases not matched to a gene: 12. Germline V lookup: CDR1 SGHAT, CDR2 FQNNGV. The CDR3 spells CASSPGLAGYDPFF. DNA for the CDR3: TGTGCCAGCAGTCCCGGACTAGCGGGATACGATCCGTTCTTC. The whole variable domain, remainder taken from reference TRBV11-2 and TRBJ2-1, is EAGVAQSPRYKIIEKRQSVAFWCNPISGHATLYWYQQILGQGPKLLIQFQNNGVVDDSQLPKDRFSAERLKGVDSTLKIQPAKLEDSAVYLCASSPGLAGYDPFFGPGTRLTVL.

CDR3 in DNA: TGCGCCAGCAGCTTGGCGGCTAGCGGGAGCAATGAGCAGTTCTTC. Amino acids: CASSLAASGSNEQFF. This chain joins TRBV5-1 and TRBJ2-1; 10 nucleotides align to TRBD2. With V trimmed by 0 bases and J by 6 bases, 3 bases remained unmatched. This CDR3 comprises 15 residues. The V gene's germline CDR1 is SGHRS and CDR2 YFSETQ.